This note documents a single TCR beta chain sequence. Seattle patients were enrolled while actively infected and followed longitudinally. The sample comes from a study of blood T cell repertoires in COVID-19. Study-level information: COVID-19 samples from acute and convalescent phases originated in the United States, Italy and Spain. T cells, B-cell-depleted T cells, or PBMCs provided the cDNA or gDNA that served as material.

Authors' processing steps: The assay estimated nucleated cells by amplifying reference gene primers. Generated by immunoSEQ multiplex PCR, the TCRdb table keeps only in-frame clones and is missing some. The V and J calls and the clone size are those of that table, but D and trimming were determined from the DNA. Found here are some 49,000 clones, about 76% of them singletons; the top ten hold about 20%. Germline V gene data show CDR1 as LGHDT and CDR2 as YNNKEL (reference sequence). The CDR3 contains 14 residues. V lost 1 base, J lost 5 bases, and 8 bases lay in between. The sequence was collected from a woman older than 75 with COVID-19, enrolled during active disease. The chain links TRBV3-1 (or the pseudogene TRBV3-2) to TRBJ2-2; D not certain. Sequences were obtained from peripheral blood. The CDR3 coding sequence is TGTGCCAGCAGCCAAGGCCACAGAACCGGGGAGCTGTTTTTT. Translating gives CASSQGHRTGELFF.